Listed below are T cell receptor beta chains from one sample, sequenced in a study of blood T cells in healthy people across ages. TCRdb recomputed calls from the 5' RACE reads with MiXCR, one row per CDR3 protein. The sample gives around 780,000 distinct CDR3 sequences, approximately 53% of which show up once; 20% to 30% is in the top ten. Sequencing was carried out using blood. These receptors were taken from a man aged 35 to 55 in good health. CDR3s include the opening cysteine and the closing phenylalanine or tryptophan. Each record gives: V gene, D gene, J gene, clone size, CDR3 DNA, CDR3 protein. D genes are given only for firm matches. For some rows the clone size is stated as once, few or many, or as a class when expanded; others skip it.

TRBV28	TRBD2	TRBJ2-1	-	TGTGCCAGCACCCCACTAGCGGGAGTCTACAATGGGCAGTTCTTC	CASTPLAGVYNGQFF
TRBV2	-	TRBJ2-3	-	TGTGCCAGCAGTAAAGACAGAAACACAGATACGCAGTATTTT	CASSKDRNTDTQYF
TRBV12-5	TRBD1	TRBJ2-3	-	TGTGCTAGTGGCCCGGGACAGGGTTCAGCAGATACGCAGTATTTT	CASGPGQGSADTQYF
TRBV6-5	-	TRBJ2-7	few	TGTGCCAGCGCCACGGCCAATCGCGAGCAGTACTTC	CASATANREQYF
TRBV27	-	TRBJ1-6	-	TGTGCCAGCAGTTTATCTTGGGGACCTTTGTACTCACCCCTCCACTTT	CASSLSWGPLYSPLHF
TRBV4-1	TRBD2	TRBJ2-1	-	TGCGCCAGCAGCCAACCGACTAGCGGGGTCGTCAATGAGCAGTTCTTC	CASSQPTSGVVNEQFF
TRBV14	TRBD2	TRBJ2-3	few	TGTGCCAGCAGCCAACACGGGGGGACAGATACGCAGTATTTT	CASSQHGGTDTQYF
TRBV6-5	-	TRBJ2-7	-	TGTGCCAGCGCGATCGGGGGCAGCTCCTACAATGAGCAGTACTTC	CASAIGGSSYNEQYF
TRBV6-2/TRBV6-3	-	TRBJ1-2	-	TGTGCCACTGACAGCACTAACTATGGCTACACCTTC	CATDSTNYGYTF
TRBV6-5	TRBD1	TRBJ2-7	-	TGTGCCAGCAGTTACAATGGACGACAGGGGGCCGACGAGCAGTACTTC	CASSYNGRQGADEQYF
TRBV28	-	TRBJ2-5	-	TGTGCCAGCAGTGACAGGAGTGTGGGAGAGACCCAGTACTTC	CASSDRSVGETQYF